Described below is a single T cell receptor beta chain sequence and its context. The antigen is not known. The sample originates from a study of T cell responses to AZD1222 COVID-19 vaccine. Clones were sequenced by immunoSEQ multiplex PCR, and TCRdb holds only the in-frame ones, with some missing. The table includes 90,000 to 150,000 clones, approximately 83% detected once. CDR1 LNHDA and CDR2 SQIVND come from the germline V gene (reference sequence). Trimming at V came to 2 bases and at J to 7 bases, leaving 10 bases not matched to a gene. The CDR3 runs to 16 residues. Whole-study findings and limits: Sampling captured repertoires only after the peak T cell response.

The rearrangement joins TRBV19 to TRBJ1-5, with 8 bases matching TRBD1. The origin of this receptor is an adult in good health. The material sequenced was peripheral blood, taken on day 0 of AZD1222 vaccination. DNA for the CDR3: TGTGCCAGTAGTATACCCCGCCAGGGGGCAAAGCAGCCCCAGCATTTT. As protein: CASSIPRQGAKQPQHF.